This T cell receptor (beta chain) is drawn from a study of T-cell memory formation after mild COVID-19. There are 14 residues in the CDR3. The V gene's germline CDR1 is SGHRS and CDR2 YFSETQ. Trimming left V 5 bases short and J 0 bases short, with 8 bases between. TCRalpha and TCRbeta libraries used 5'RACE with constant-segment primers and UMIs. Each CDR3 protein gets one entry after TCRdb re-called the 5' RACE reads with MiXCR. The repertoire holds about 200,000 distinct CDR3 sequences, with 9.5% as singletons. The material sequenced was PBMCs or a T cell subset sorted from them (not recorded which). This sequence was found in a man in his late teens or twenties who had mild COVID-19 (a few samples of this study predate the infection). Cell type and time point are not known. The gene calls are TRBV5-1 and TRBJ1-4, with D unresolved. The DNA for the CDR3 is TGCGCCAGCAGAGATCAATCAACTAATGAAAAACTGTTTTTT. Residues: CASRDQSTNEKLFF.